The clone carrying this T cell receptor beta chain was counted between two and nine times. Its specificity is not known. This entry is derived from a study of CD8 T cells in ankylosing spondylitis. Broader study findings: Disease-linked clones proved CD8+ and comparatively uncommon in peripheral blood.

One entry per CDR3 protein results from TCRdb running MiXCR on the 5' RACE reads. The table lists more than 150,000 distinct CDR3 sequences, approximately 18% of them singletons, with around 4.1% in the top ten. CDR3 size: 13 residues. V was shortened by 5 bases and J by 8 bases, with 11 bases between the two germline ends. CDR1 is SGHRS and CDR2 is YFSETQ in the germline V gene. What was sequenced was blood, either unsorted or a sorted T cell fraction (not recorded which). The gene calls are TRBV5-1 and TRBJ1-6; a weak D match, TRBD1 (5 bases). The clonotype comes from a male donor aged 10 to 35 with ankylosing spondylitis or in good health (not recorded which). As DNA, the CDR3 is TGCGCCAGCAGAGCAGGGTTTGATTCACCCCTCCACTTT. Protein: CASRAGFDSPLHF.